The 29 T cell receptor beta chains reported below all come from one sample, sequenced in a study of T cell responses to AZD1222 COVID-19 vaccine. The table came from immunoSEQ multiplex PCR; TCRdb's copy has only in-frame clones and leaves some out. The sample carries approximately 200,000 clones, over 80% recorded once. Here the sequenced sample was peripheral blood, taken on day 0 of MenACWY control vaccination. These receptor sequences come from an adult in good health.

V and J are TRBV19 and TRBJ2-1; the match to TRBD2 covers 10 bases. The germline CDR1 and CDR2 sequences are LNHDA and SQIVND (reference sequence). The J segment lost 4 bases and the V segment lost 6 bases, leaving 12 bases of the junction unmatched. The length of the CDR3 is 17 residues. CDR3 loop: CASSMTPSGGTYNEQFF. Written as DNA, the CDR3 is TGTGCCAGTAGCATGACCCCTAGCGGGGGAACTTACAATGAGCAGTTCTTC.

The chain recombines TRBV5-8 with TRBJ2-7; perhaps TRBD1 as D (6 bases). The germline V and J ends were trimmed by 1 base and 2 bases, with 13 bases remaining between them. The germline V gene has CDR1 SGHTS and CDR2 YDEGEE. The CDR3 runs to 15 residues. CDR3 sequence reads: CASSLWQGSTYEQYF. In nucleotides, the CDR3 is TGTGCCAGCAGCTTGTGGCAGGGGTCTACCTACGAGCAGTACTTC.

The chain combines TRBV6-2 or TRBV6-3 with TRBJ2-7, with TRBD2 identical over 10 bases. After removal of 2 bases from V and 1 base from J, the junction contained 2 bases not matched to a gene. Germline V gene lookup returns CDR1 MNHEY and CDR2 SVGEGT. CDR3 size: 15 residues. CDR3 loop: CASSYGSGGSYEQYF. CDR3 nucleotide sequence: TGTGCCAGCAGTTACGGTAGCGGGGGGTCCTACGAGCAGTACTTC.

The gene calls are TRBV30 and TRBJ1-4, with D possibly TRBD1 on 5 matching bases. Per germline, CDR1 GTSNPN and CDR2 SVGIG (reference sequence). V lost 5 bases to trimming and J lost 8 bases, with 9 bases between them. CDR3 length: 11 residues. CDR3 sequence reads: CAWAGGEKLFF. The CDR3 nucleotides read TGTGCCTGGGCGGGGGGGGAAAAACTGTTTTTT.

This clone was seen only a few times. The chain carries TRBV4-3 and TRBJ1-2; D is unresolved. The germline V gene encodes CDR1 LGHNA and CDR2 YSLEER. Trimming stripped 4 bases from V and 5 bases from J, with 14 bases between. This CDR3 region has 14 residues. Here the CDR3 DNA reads TGCGCCAGCAGCCTTGGGCCAGCCGGATATGGCTACACCTTC. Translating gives CASSLGPAGYGYTF.

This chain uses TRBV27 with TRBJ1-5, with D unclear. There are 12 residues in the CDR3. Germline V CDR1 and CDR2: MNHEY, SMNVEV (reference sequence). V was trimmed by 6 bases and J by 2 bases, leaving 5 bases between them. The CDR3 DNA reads TGTGCCAGCAGGAGTGGCAATCAGCCCCAGCATTTT. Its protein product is CASRSGNQPQHF.

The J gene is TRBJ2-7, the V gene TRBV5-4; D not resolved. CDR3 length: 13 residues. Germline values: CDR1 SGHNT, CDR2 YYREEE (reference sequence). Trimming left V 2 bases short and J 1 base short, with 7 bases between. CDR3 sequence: CASSFMQSYEQYF. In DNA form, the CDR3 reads TGTGCCAGCAGCTTTATGCAGTCCTACGAGCAGTACTTC.

The CDR3 DNA follows: TGTGCCAGCAGCCCCTCCCGGGGGAGGGCAGCAGATACGCAGTATTTT. The encoded protein is CASSPSRGRAADTQYF. The rearrangement joins TRBV3-1 (or the pseudogene TRBV3-2) to TRBJ2-3, with 7 bases fitting TRBD2. The CDR3 is 16 residues long. From germline, CDR1 is LGHDT and CDR2 YNNKEL (reference sequence). With 4 bases clipped from V and 4 bases from J, the junction kept 11 bases outside the gene matches.

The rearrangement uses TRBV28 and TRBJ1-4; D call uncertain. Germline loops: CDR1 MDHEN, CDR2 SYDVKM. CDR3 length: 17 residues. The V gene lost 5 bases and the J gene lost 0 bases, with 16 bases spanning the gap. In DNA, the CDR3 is TGTGCCAGCAGTCCCTTATGGGTGCGCGCAACTAATGAAAAACTGTTTTTT. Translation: CASSPLWVRATNEKLFF. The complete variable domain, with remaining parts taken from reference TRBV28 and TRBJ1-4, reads DVKVTQSSRYLVKRTGEKVFLECVQDMDHENMFWYRQDPGLGLRLIYFSYDVKMKEKGDIPEGYSVSREKKERFSLILESASTNQTSMYLCASSPLWVRATNEKLFFGSGTQLSVL.

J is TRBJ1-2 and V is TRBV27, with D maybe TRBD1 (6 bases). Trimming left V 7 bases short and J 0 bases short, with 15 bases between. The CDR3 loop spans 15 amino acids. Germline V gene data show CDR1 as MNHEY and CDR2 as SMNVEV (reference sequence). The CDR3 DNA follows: TGTGCCAGCACCTATTACAGGGAAGCTAACTATGGCTACACCTTC. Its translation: CASTYYREANYGYTF.

CDR3 nucleotides: TGTGCCAGCAGTCTGGAGCCCTACAATGAGCAGTTCTTC. Translated: CASSLEPYNEQFF. This chain links TRBV5-5 with TRBJ2-1; D not resolved. This CDR3 spans 13 amino acids. Trimming pared 5 bases from V and 2 bases from J, leaving 8 bases between. The germline V gene has CDR1 SGHKS and CDR2 YYEKEE (reference sequence).

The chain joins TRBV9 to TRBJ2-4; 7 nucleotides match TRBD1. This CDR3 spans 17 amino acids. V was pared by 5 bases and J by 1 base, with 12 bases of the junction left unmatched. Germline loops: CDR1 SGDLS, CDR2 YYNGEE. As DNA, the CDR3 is TGTGCCAGCAGTCCAATCCCGACGACAGGGGCCAAAAACATTCAGTACTTC. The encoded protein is CASSPIPTTGAKNIQYF.

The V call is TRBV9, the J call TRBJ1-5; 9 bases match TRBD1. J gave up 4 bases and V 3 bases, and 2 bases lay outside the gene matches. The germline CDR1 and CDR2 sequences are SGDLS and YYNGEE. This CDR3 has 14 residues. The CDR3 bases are TGTGCCAGCAGCGGACAGGGGGGTAATCAGCCCCAGCATTTT. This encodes CASSGQGGNQPQHF. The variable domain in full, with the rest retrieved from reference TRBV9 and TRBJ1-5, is DSGVTQTPKHLITATGQRVTLRCSPRSGDLSVYWYQQSLDQGLQFLIQYYNGEERAKGNILERFSAQQFPDLHSELNLSSLELGDSALYFCASSGQGGNQPQHFGDGTRLSIL.

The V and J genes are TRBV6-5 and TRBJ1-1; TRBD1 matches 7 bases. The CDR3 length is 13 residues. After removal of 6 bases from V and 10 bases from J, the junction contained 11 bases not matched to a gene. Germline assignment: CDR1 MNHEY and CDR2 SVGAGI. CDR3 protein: CASRSQGGAAAFF. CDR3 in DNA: TGTGCCAGCAGAAGCCAAGGGGGCGCGGCAGCTTTCTTT.

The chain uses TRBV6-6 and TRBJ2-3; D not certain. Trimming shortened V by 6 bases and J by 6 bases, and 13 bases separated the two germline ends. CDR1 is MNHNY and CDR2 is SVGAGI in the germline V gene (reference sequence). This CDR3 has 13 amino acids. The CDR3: CASSHILRDTQYF. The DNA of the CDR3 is TGTGCCAGCAGCCACATCCTTAGGGATACGCAGTATTTT.

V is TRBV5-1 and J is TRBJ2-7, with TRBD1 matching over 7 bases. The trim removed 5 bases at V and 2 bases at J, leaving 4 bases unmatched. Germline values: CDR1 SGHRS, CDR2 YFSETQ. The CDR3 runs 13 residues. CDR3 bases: TGCGCCAGCAGGGGACAGAGTGCCTACGAGCAGTACTTC. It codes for CASRGQSAYEQYF.

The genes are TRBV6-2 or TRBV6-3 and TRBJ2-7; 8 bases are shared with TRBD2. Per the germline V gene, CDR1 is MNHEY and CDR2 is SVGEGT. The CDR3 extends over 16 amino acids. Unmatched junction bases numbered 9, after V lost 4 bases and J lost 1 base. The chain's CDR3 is CASSSLGGRSSYEQYF. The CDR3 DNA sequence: TGTGCCAGCAGTTCACTCGGCGGGAGGTCTTCCTACGAGCAGTACTTC.

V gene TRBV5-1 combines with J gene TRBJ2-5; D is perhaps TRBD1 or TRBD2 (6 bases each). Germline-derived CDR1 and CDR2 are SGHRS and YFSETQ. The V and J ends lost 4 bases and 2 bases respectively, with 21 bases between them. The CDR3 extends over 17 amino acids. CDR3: CASSPGRDTRGQETQYF. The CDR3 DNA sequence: TGCGCCAGCAGCCCGGGGCGGGACACGAGGGGGCAAGAGACCCAGTACTTC.

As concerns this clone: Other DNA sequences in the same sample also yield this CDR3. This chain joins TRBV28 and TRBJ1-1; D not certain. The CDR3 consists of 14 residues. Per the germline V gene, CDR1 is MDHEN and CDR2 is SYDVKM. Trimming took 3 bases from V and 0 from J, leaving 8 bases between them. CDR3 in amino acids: CASSLAGMNTEAFF. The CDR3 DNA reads TGTGCCAGCAGTTTGGCGGGGATGAACACTGAAGCTTTCTTT.

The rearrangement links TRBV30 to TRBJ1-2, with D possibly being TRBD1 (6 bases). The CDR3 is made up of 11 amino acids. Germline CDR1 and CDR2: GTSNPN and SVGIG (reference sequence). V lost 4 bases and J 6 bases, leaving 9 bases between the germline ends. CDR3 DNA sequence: TGTGCCTGGACAGGGGAGGATGGCTACACCTTC. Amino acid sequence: CAWTGEDGYTF. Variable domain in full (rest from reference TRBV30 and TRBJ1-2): SQTIHQWPATLVQPVGSPLSLECTVEGTSNPNLYWYRQAAGRGLQLLFYSVGIGQISSEVPQNLSASRPQDRQFILSSKKLLLSDSGFYLCAWTGEDGYTFGSGTRLTVV.

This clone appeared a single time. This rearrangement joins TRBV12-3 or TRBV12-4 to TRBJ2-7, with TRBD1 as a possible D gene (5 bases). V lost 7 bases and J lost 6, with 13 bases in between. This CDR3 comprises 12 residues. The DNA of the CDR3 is TGTGCCAGCAACCGAGACAGAGGCGAGCAGTACTTC. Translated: CASNRDRGEQYF.

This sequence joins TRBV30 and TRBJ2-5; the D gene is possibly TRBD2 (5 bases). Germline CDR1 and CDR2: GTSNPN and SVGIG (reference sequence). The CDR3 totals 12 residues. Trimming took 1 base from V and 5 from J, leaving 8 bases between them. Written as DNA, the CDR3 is TGTGCCTGGAGTGGTACGGGGGAGACCCAGTACTTC. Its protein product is CAWSGTGETQYF.

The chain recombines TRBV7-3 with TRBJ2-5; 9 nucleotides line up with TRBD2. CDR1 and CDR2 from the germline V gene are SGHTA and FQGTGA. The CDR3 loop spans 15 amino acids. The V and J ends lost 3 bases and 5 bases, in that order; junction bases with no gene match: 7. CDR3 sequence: CASSLGLAGMETQYF. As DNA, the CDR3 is TGTGCCAGCAGCTTGGGACTAGCTGGTATGGAGACCCAGTACTTC.

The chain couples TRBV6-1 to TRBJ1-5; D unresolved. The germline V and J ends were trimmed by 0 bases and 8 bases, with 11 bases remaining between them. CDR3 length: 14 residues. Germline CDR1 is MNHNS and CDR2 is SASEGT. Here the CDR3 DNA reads TGTGCCAGCAGTGAAGCGCTCGAAGAGGAGCCCCAGCATTTT. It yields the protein CASSEALEEEPQHF.

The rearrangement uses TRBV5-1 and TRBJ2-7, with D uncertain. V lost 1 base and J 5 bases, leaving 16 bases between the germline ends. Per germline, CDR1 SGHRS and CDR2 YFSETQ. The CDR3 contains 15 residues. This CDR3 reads CASSLSPQPLDEQYF. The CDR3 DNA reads TGCGCCAGCAGCTTGTCGCCCCAACCTCTGGACGAGCAGTACTTC.

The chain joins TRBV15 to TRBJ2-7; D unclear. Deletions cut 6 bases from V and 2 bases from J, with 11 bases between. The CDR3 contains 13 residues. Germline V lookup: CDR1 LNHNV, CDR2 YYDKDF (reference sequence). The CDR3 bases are TGTGCCACCAGTCCGAAGAACCCCTACGAGCAGTACTTC. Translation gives CATSPKNPYEQYF.

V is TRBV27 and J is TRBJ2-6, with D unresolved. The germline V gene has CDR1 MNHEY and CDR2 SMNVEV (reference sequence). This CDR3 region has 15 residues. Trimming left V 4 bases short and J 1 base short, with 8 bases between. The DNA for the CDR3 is TGTGCCAGCAGTTCGACGGTTTCTGGGGCCAACGTCCTGACTTTC. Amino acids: CASSSTVSGANVLTF. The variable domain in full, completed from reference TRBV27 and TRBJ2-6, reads EAQVTQNPRYLITVTGKKLTVTCSQNMNHEYMSWYRQDPGLGLRQIYYSMNVEVTDKGDVPEGYKVSRKEKRNFPLILESPSPNQTSLYFCASSSTVSGANVLTFGAGSRLTVL.

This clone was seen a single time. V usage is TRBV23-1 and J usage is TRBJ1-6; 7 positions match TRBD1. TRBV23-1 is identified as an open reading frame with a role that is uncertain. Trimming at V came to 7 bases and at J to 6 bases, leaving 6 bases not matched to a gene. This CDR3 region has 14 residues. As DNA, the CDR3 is TGCGCCAGCACCCTCAGGGGGTTTAATTCACCCCTCCACTTT. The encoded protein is CASTLRGFNSPLHF.

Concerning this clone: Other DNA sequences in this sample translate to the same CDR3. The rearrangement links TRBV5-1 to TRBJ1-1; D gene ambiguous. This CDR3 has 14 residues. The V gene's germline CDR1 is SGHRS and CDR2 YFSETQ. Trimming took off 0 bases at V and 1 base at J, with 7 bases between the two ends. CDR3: CASSLEGPNTEAFF. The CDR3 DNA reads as TGCGCCAGCAGCTTGGAGGGTCCGAACACTGAAGCTTTCTTT.